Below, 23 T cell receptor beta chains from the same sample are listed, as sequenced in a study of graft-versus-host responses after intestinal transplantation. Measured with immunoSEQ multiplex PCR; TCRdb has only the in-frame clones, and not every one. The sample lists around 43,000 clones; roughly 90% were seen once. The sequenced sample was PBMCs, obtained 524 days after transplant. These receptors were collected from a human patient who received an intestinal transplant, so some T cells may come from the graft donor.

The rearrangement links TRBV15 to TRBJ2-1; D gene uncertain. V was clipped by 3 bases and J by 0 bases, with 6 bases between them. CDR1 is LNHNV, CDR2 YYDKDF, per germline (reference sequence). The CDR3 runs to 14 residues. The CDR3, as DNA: TGTGCCACCAGCAGCATAAGCTCCTACAATGAGCAGTTCTTC. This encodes CATSSISSYNEQFF.

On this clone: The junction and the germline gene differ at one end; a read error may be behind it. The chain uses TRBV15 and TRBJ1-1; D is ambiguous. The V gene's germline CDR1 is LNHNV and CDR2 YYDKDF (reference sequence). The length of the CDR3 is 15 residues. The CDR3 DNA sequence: TGTGCCACCAGCAGAGATTCGAGGGCAGTATCTGACGCTTTCTTT. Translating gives CATSRDSRAVSDAFF.

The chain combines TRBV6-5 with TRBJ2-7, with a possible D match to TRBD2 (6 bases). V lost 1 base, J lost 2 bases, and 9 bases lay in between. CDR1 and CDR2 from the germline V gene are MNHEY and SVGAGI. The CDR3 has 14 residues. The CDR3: CASSYYGGPYEQYF. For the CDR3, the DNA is TGTGCCAGCAGTTACTACGGGGGTCCCTACGAGCAGTACTTC.

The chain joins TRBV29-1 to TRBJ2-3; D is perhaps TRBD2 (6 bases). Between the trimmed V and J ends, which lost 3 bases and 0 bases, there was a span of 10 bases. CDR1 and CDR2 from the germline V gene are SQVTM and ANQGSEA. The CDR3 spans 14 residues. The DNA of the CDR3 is TGCAGCGTTGAGGTGGGGGGAAGCACAGATACGCAGTATTTT. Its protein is CSVEVGGSTDTQYF.

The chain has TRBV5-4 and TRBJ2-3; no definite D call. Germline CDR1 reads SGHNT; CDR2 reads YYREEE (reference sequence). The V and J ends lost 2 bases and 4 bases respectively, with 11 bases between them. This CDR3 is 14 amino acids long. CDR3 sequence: CASSFPFSPDTQYF. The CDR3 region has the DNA TGTGCCAGCAGCTTCCCGTTCAGTCCAGATACGCAGTATTTT. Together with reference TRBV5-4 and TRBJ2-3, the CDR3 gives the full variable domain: ETGVTQSPTHLIKTRGQQVTLRCSSQSGHNTVSWYQQALGQGPQFIFQYYREEENGRGNFPPRFSGLQFPNYSSELNVNALELDDSALYLCASSFPFSPDTQYFGPGTRLTVL.

DNA for the CDR3: TGTGCCAGCAGCCCCACCCCAGCGGGAGGGCCGGCAGATACGCAGTATTTT. Amino acid sequence: CASSPTPAGGPADTQYF. The gene calls are TRBV7-3 and TRBJ2-3; 10 bases match TRBD2. The germline gives CDR1 SGHTA, CDR2 FQGTGA. The trim removed 5 bases at V and 4 bases at J, leaving 12 bases unmatched. CDR3 size: 17 residues.

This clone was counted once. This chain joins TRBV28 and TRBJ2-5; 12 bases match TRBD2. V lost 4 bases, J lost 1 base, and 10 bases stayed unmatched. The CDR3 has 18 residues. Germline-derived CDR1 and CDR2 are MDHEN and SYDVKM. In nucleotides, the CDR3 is TGTGCCAGCAGTTCCCAACGACTAGCGGGAGAATCCCAAGAGACCCAGTACTTC. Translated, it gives CASSSQRLAGESQETQYF.

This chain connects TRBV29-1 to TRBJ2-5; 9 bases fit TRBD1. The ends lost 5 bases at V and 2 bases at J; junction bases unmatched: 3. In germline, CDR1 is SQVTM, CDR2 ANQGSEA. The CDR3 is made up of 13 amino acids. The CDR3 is CSVRDRVQETQYF. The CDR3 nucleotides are TGCAGCGTTCGGGACAGGGTGCAAGAGACCCAGTACTTC.

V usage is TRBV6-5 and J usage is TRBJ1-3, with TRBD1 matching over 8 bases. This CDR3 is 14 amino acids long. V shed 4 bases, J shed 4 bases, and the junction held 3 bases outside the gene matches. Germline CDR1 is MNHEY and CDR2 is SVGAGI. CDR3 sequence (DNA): TGTGCCAGCAGTTGGAGGACAGGGGGAAACACCATATATTTT. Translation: CASSWRTGGNTIYF.

The CDR3 is CASSMDSLSSYEQYF. Here the CDR3 DNA reads TGTGCCAGTAGTATGGACAGCCTTTCTTCCTACGAGCAGTACTTC. The chain uses TRBV19 and TRBJ2-7; D is possibly TRBD1 (6 bases). The V gene's germline CDR1 is LNHDA and CDR2 SQIVND (reference sequence). The CDR3 has 15 residues. Trimming shortened V by 3 bases and J by 1 base, and 13 bases separated the two germline ends. The complete variable domain, with remaining parts taken from reference TRBV19 and TRBJ2-7, reads DGGITQSPKYLFRKEGQNVTLSCEQNLNHDAMYWYRQDPGQGLRLIYYSQIVNDFQKGDIAEGYSVSREKKESFPLTVTSAQKNPTAFYLCASSMDSLSSYEQYFGPGTRLTVT.

CDR3 protein: CASSIAGGTDTQYF. In DNA, the CDR3 is TGTGCCAGCAGCATAGCGGGGGGCACAGATACGCAGTATTTT. V is TRBV9 and J is TRBJ2-3, with 9 bases lining up with TRBD2. The germline V gene encodes CDR1 SGDLS and CDR2 YYNGEE. CDR3 length equals 14 residues. V dropped 4 bases and J dropped 1; count of bases not matched to a gene: 1.

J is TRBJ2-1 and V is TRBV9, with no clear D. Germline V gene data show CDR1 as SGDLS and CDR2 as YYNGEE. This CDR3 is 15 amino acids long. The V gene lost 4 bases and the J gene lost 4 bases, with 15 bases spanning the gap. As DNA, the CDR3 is TGTGCCAGCAGCCCCGGACCCAACGGGTACAATGAGCAGTTCTTC. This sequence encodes CASSPGPNGYNEQFF.

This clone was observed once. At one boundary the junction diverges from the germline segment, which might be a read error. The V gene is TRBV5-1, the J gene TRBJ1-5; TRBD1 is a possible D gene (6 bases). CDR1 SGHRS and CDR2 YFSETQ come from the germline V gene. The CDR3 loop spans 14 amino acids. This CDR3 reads CASSLAGDNQPRHF. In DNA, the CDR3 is TGCGCCAGCAGCTTAGCAGGGGACAATCAGCCCCGGCATTTT.

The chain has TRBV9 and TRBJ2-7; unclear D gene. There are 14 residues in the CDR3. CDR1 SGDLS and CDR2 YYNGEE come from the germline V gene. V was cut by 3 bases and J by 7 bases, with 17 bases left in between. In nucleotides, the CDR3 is TGTGCCAGCAGCGGACCCAAGCGCCCATCAGAGCAGTACTTC. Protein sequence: CASSGPKRPSEQYF.

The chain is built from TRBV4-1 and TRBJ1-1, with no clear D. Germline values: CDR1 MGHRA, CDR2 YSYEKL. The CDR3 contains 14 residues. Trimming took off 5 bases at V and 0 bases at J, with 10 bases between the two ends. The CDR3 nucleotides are TGCGCCAGCAGCGACGGACTCCTGAACACTGAAGCTTTCTTT. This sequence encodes CASSDGLLNTEAFF.

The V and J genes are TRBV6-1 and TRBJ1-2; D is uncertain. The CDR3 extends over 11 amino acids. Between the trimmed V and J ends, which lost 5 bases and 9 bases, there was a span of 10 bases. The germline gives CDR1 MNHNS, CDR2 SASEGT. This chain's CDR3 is CASSYGGSYTF. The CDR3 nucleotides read TGTGCCAGCAGTTACGGCGGGAGCTACACCTTC.

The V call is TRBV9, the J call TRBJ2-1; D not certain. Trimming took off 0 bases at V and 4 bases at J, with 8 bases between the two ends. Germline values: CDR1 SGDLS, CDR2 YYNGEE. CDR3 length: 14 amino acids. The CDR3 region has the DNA TGTGCCAGCAGCGTAGGCTTACTATACAATGAGCAGTTCTTC. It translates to CASSVGLLYNEQFF.

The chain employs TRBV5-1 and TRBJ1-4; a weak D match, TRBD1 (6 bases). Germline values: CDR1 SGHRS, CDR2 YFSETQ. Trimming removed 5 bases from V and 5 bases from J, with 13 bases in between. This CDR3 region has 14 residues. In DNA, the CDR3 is TGCGCCAGCAGTCATACAGGGACAAATGAAAAACTGTTTTTT. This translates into CASSHTGTNEKLFF.

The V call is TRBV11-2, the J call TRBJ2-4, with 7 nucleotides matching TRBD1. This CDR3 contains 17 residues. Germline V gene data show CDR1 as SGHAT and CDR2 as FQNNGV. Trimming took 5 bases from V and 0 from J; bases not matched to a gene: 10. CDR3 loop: CASSPKGADLAKNIQYF. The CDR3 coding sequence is TGTGCCAGCAGCCCGAAGGGGGCAGACTTAGCCAAAAACATTCAGTACTTC.

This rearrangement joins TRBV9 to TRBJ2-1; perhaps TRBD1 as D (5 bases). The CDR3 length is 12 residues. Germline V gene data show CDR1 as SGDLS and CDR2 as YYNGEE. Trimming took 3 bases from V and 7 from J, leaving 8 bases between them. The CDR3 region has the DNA TGTGCCAGCAGCGACAGGTGGAATGAGCAGTTCTTC. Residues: CASSDRWNEQFF.

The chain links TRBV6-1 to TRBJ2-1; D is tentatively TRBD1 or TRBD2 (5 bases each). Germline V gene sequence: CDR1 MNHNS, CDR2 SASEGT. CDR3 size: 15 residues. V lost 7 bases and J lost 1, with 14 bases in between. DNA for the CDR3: TGTGCCAGCACGCGAGGGACGGGATCCTACAATGAGCAGTTCTTC. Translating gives CASTRGTGSYNEQFF.

The CDR3 region has the DNA TGTGCCAGCAGCTTTATTAGGGGGCAGGCCAGCTCTGGGGCCAACGTCCTGACTTTC. Protein sequence: CASSFIRGQASSGANVLTF. The chain employs TRBV7-3 and TRBJ2-6, with 7 nucleotides matching TRBD1. Losses at the gene ends were 3 bases for V and 0 bases for J; bases not matched to a gene: 11. Per germline, CDR1 SGHTA and CDR2 FQGTGA. The CDR3 contains 19 residues. Together with reference TRBV7-3 and TRBJ2-6, the CDR3 gives the full variable domain: GAGVSQTPSNKVTEKGKYVELRCDPISGHTALYWYRQSLGQGPEFLIYFQGTGAADDSGLPNDRFFAVRPEGSVSTLKIQRTERGDSAVYLCASSFIRGQASSGANVLTFGAGSRLTVL.

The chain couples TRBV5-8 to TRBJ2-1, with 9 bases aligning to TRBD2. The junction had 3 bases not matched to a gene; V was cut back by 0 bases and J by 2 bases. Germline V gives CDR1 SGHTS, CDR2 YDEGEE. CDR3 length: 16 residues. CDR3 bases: TGTGCCAGCAGCTTGGCGAGCGGGAGGCCCTACAATGAGCAGTTCTTC. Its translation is CASSLASGRPYNEQFF.